A selection of T cell receptor beta chains follows, all from one sample in a study of post-analysis software for immune sequencing data. TCRdb itself ran the PCR reads through MiXCR, one entry per CDR3 protein. The table records about 160,000 distinct CDR3 sequences, about 37% of them present only once. This specimen consisted of blood, obtained after autologous hematopoietic stem cell transplantation. The source of these receptors is a girl aged 5-17 years with multiple sclerosis. Each CDR3 is given with its conserved first and last residue. Each record gives: D gene, V gene, clone size, J gene, CDR3 protein, CDR3 DNA. The D gene is left open where the match is weak. The size field is filled for only some rows; it gives once, few, many or a size class.

NA,TRBV4-3,few,TRBJ1-1,CASSQGSGNTEAFF,TGCGCCAGCAGCCAAGGATCAGGGAACACTGAAGCTTTCTTT
NA,TRBV7-2,once,TRBJ1-5,CASSLDRANQPQHF,TGTGCCAGCAGCTTGGACAGAGCCAATCAGCCCCAGCATTTT
NA,TRBV27,few,TRBJ2-1,CASSLSGTYNEQFF,TGTGCCAGCAGTTTATCTGGGACCTACAATGAGCAGTTCTTC
NA,TRBV5-6,NA,TRBJ2-5,CASSWPGVQETQYF,TGTGCCAGCAGCTGGCCGGGAGTACAAGAGACCCAGTACTTC
NA,TRBV24-1,many,TRBJ2-1,CATSEPRSAYNEQFF,TGTGCCACCAGTGAGCCAAGGTCCGCATACAATGAGCAGTTCTTC
NA,TRBV28,NA,TRBJ1-4,CASSLVDSTTNEKLFF,TGTGCCAGCAGTTTGGTGGACAGCACAACTAATGAAAAACTGTTTTTT
NA,TRBV5-1,NA,TRBJ2-7,CASSWDKSYEQYF,TGCGCCAGCAGTTGGGACAAGTCCTACGAGCAGTACTTC
NA,TRBV12-3/TRBV12-4,NA,TRBJ1-1,CASTHRGTSAFF,TGTGCCAGCACCCACCGGGGGACATCAGCTTTCTTT
NA,TRBV6-5,NA,TRBJ2-1,CASSRIESYNEQFF,TGTGCCAGCAGTCGAATAGAGTCCTACAATGAGCAGTTCTTC
NA,TRBV12-3/TRBV12-4,NA,TRBJ2-7,CASKRAVSHEQYF,TGTGCCAGCAAAAGGGCGGTTAGCCACGAGCAGTACTTC
NA,TRBV6-5,NA,TRBJ1-5,CASRLDRGSQPQHF,TGTGCCAGCAGATTGGACAGAGGGAGTCAGCCCCAGCATTTT
NA,TRBV21-1,once,TRBJ1-1,CASSAGLPRNTEAFF,TGTGCCAGCAGCGCGGGACTTCCAAGGAACACTGAAGCTTTCTTT
TRBD2,TRBV5-1,few,TRBJ2-1,CASSSTSGKVNEQFF,TGCGCCAGCAGCTCCACTAGCGGGAAGGTCAATGAGCAGTTCTTC
NA,TRBV20-1,NA,TRBJ2-7,CRASGDPYEQYF,TGCAGGGCTAGTGGGGACCCCTACGAGCAGTACTTC
TRBD1,TRBV10-2,NA,TRBJ1-1,CASSEGQGASEAFF,TGCGCCAGCAGTGAAGGACAGGGGGCCTCTGAAGCTTTCTTT
TRBD2,TRBV20-1,NA,TRBJ2-7,CSARESFTSGIYEQYF,TGCAGTGCTAGAGAAAGTTTCACTAGCGGAATATACGAGCAGTACTTC
TRBD1,TRBV7-3,few,TRBJ1-5,CASSRTGDSNQPQHF,TGTGCCAGCAGCCGAACAGGGGATAGCAATCAGCCCCAGCATTTT
NA,TRBV5-6,few,TRBJ2-7,CASSLITAYEQYF,TGTGCCAGCAGCTTGATAACAGCCTACGAGCAGTACTTC
NA,TRBV10-3,NA,TRBJ1-2,CAISPGNGYTF,TGTGCCATCAGTCCCGGGAACGGCTACACCTTC
TRBD2,TRBV5-1,NA,TRBJ2-1,CASSLPTSGSPYNEQFF,TGCGCCAGCAGCTTGCCGACTAGCGGGAGTCCCTACAATGAGCAGTTCTTC
TRBD2,TRBV28,NA,TRBJ2-1,CASRDIREGPYNEQFF,TGTGCCAGCAGGGATATCCGGGAGGGCCCCTACAATGAGCAGTTCTTC
NA,TRBV20-1,NA,TRBJ1-1,CSAKKLNTEAFF,TGCAGTGCTAAAAAGCTGAACACTGAAGCTTTCTTT
TRBD1,TRBV27,NA,TRBJ2-1,CASSRDSRDNEQFF,TGTGCCAGCAGTCGGGACAGTCGAGACAATGAGCAGTTCTTC
NA,TRBV20-1,few,TRBJ1-2,CSARDRDGGLPGYTF,TGCAGTGCTAGAGATCGTGACGGGGGCCTTCCTGGCTACACCTTC
NA,TRBV29-1,many,TRBJ2-1,CSVEAGVRNNEQFF,TGCAGCGTTGAAGCGGGAGTAAGGAACAATGAGCAGTTCTTC
NA,TRBV24-1,NA,TRBJ2-1,CATSDYGDNGGTMQFF,TGTGCCACCAGCGACTACGGAGACAATGGGGGAACGATGCAGTTCTTC
TRBD1,TRBV6-5,once,TRBJ1-6,CASSRGQGRPPLHF,TGTGCCAGTAGCCGGGGACAGGGACGGCCACCCCTCCACTTT